The 18 T cell receptor beta chains in this list originate from one sample, sequenced in a study of blood T cell repertoires in COVID-19. Measured with immunoSEQ multiplex PCR; TCRdb has only the in-frame clones, and not every one. The sample yields about 170,000 clones, about four fifths seen once. The sequenced material came from peripheral blood. All receptors derive from a young man with active or convalescent COVID-19.

The J gene is TRBJ1-2, the V gene TRBV28; 9 nucleotides agree with TRBD1. V trimming: 5 bases; J trimming: 4 bases; junction bases outside the gene matches: 8. Germline V gives CDR1 MDHEN, CDR2 SYDVKM. The CDR3 runs 15 residues. Written as DNA, the CDR3 is TGTGCCAGCAGTACGGGGACAGGGCCCCCCTATGGCTACACCTTC. Its translation: CASSTGTGPPYGYTF.

A note on this clone: At the DNA level, this CDR3 is encoded by other sequences in the same sample as well. This chain's CDR3 is CASSQVRETQYF. CDR3 DNA: TGTGCCAGCAGCCAAGTCCGTGAGACCCAGTACTTC. This chain joins TRBV3-1 (or the pseudogene TRBV3-2) and TRBJ2-5; D unclear. CDR1 is LGHDT and CDR2 is YNNKEL in the germline V gene (reference sequence). The CDR3 sequence is 12 residues long. V shed 1 base and J shed 5 bases, with 5 bases lying between them.

This chain connects TRBV30 to TRBJ2-1; 11 positions agree with TRBD2. Germline V gives CDR1 GTSNPN, CDR2 SVGIG (reference sequence). This CDR3 region has 15 residues. The J segment lost 6 bases and the V segment lost 7 bases, leaving 11 bases of the junction unmatched. CDR3 in amino acids: CALSTLAGGVNEQFF. CDR3 DNA sequence: TGTGCCTTGTCCACCCTAGCGGGAGGAGTCAATGAGCAGTTCTTC.

The rearrangement uses TRBV19 and TRBJ2-1, with 8 bases lining up with TRBD2. CDR3 length: 14 amino acids. Germline CDR1 reads LNHDA; CDR2 reads SQIVND (reference sequence). V gave up 3 bases and J gave up 7 bases; unmatched junction bases: 5. In nucleotides, the CDR3 is TGTGCCAGTAGTATTGGCGGGAGGTGGAATGAGCAGTTCTTC. Translating gives CASSIGGRWNEQFF.

The table lists this clone with a count of one. The V gene is TRBV5-6, the J gene TRBJ2-1; 8 positions agree with TRBD1. CDR3 size: 14 residues. The trim removed 2 bases at V and 7 bases at J, leaving 5 bases unmatched. CDR1 is SGHDT, CDR2 YYEEEE, per germline. The DNA for the CDR3 is TGTGCCAGCAGCTTTATTACAGGGGGGAATGAGCAGTTCTTC. Amino acids: CASSFITGGNEQFF.

This chain links TRBV28 with TRBJ1-2; TRBD1 is a possible D gene (6 bases). The V end was cut by 1 base, the J end by 7 bases, with 10 bases between. Germline V gene sequence: CDR1 MDHEN, CDR2 SYDVKM. This CDR3 spans 13 amino acids. CDR3 DNA sequence: TGTGCCAGCAGTTTATTTGAGGGGGTTGGCTACACCTTC. Amino acids: CASSLFEGVGYTF.

This chain joins TRBV5-1 and TRBJ1-4, with D possibly matching TRBD1 (6 bases). V dropped 3 bases and J dropped 10 bases, with 19 bases sitting between them. Germline CDR1 is SGHRS and CDR2 is YFSETQ. The CDR3 has 15 residues. This CDR3 is CASSSNVGGLGKLFF. The CDR3 DNA is TGCGCCAGCAGCTCTAACGTGGGGGGGCTCGGAAAACTGTTTTTT.

V is TRBV6-1 and J is TRBJ2-3; the match to TRBD2 covers 9 bases. The CDR3 sequence is 14 residues long. Germline lookup yields CDR1 MNHNS and CDR2 SASEGT. After removal of 1 base from V and 6 bases from J, the junction contained 2 bases not matched to a gene. The CDR3 region has the DNA TGTGCCAGCAGTGAAGAAAGCGGGAGGGATACGCAGTATTTT. Translated: CASSEESGRDTQYF.

This clone has just a few counts. The CDR3 here is CASTKLGTGEVEQYF. In nucleotides, the CDR3 is TGTGCCAGCACGAAATTGGGGACAGGGGAGGTCGAGCAGTACTTC. The gene calls are TRBV2 and TRBJ2-7; TRBD1 aligns across 10 bases. CDR3 size: 15 residues. CDR1 and CDR2 from the germline V gene are SNHLY and FYNNEI. The ends lost 7 bases at V and 6 bases at J; junction bases unmatched: 12.

This clone was found many times. The chain is built from TRBV2 and TRBJ1-1; D gene uncertain. V gave up 4 bases and J gave up 2 bases, with 11 bases separating them. The CDR3 runs to 14 residues. Germline loops: CDR1 SNHLY, CDR2 FYNNEI. For the CDR3, the DNA is TGTGCCAGCAGTGTCCAGGCCGCTAACACTGAAGCTTTCTTT. Its protein is CASSVQAANTEAFF.

This chain connects TRBV5-4 to TRBJ1-6; 9 bases are shared with TRBD1. This CDR3 is 16 amino acids long. CDR1 is SGHNT and CDR2 is YYREEE in the germline V gene (reference sequence). Losses at the gene ends were 3 bases for V and 5 bases for J; bases not matched to a gene: 6. This CDR3 reads CASSSFGTGNNSPLHF. CDR3 coding DNA: TGTGCCAGCAGCTCTTTTGGGACAGGGAATAATTCACCCCTCCACTTT.

This chain connects TRBV7-2 to TRBJ2-2, with D tentatively TRBD2 (5 bases). The CDR3 totals 13 residues. V was pared by 8 bases and J by 7 bases, with 14 bases between. CDR1 SGHTA and CDR2 FQGNSA come from the germline V gene. CDR3 coding DNA: TGTGCCAGCGCCCTGGGGAGCGTCGGGGAGCTGTTTTTT. Its translation is CASALGSVGELFF.

The CDR3 sequence: CASSMGGRVSNQPQHF. The CDR3 DNA follows: TGTGCCAGTAGTATGGGGGGGCGCGTTAGCAATCAGCCCCAGCATTTT. V usage is TRBV19 and J usage is TRBJ1-5; a possible D gene is TRBD1 (6 bases). The CDR3 length is 16 residues. CDR1 is LNHDA and CDR2 is SQIVND in the germline V gene (reference sequence). Trimming took 3 bases from V and 0 from J, leaving 12 bases between them.

V is TRBV28 and J is TRBJ2-7; 11 bases are shared with TRBD1. The trim removed 5 bases at V and 4 bases at J, leaving 7 bases unmatched. The germline CDR1 and CDR2 sequences are MDHEN and SYDVKM. This CDR3 has 15 amino acids. CDR3 sequence: CASSRSGTGGYEQYF. The DNA for the CDR3 is TGTGCCAGCAGTAGATCCGGGACAGGGGGATACGAGCAGTACTTC.

V is TRBV4-2 and J is TRBJ1-2; 10 positions agree with TRBD1. CDR3 length: 14 amino acids. Germline CDR1 is LGHNA and CDR2 is YNFKEQ. Unmatched junction bases numbered 3, after V lost 3 bases and J lost 5 bases. The CDR3 DNA reads TGTGCCAGCAGCCAGGGACAGGGGTCGTATGGCTACACCTTC. Its translation is CASSQGQGSYGYTF.

V is TRBV6-2 or TRBV6-3 and J is TRBJ2-7, with D maybe TRBD2 (6 bases). The germline V and J ends were trimmed by 2 bases and 1 base, with 9 bases remaining between them. Germline V gives CDR1 MNHEY, CDR2 SVGEGT. The length of the CDR3 is 14 residues. The CDR3 sequence is CASSYVGRSYEQYF. The CDR3 DNA is TGTGCCAGCAGTTACGTGGGGAGGTCCTACGAGCAGTACTTC.

The chain is built from TRBV5-1 and TRBJ2-5; 10 nucleotides match TRBD1. CDR1 and CDR2 (germline): SGHRS, YFSETQ. V lost 0 bases, J lost 4 bases, and 6 bases stayed unmatched. The CDR3 has 16 residues. The CDR3 coding sequence is TGCGCCAGCAGCTTGGAGCGGACAGGGGGGCGAGAGACCCAGTACTTC. It specifies CASSLERTGGRETQYF. The full variable domain, completed using reference TRBV5-1 and TRBJ2-5, is KAGVTQTPRYLIKTRGQQVTLSCSPISGHRSVSWYQQTPGQGLQFLFEYFSETQRNKGNFPGRFSGRQFSNSRSEMNVSTLELGDSALYLCASSLERTGGRETQYFGPGTRLLVL.

The rearrangement joins TRBV11-3 to TRBJ2-2; 8 bases are shared with TRBD2. Germline V CDR1 and CDR2: SGHNT, YENEEA. J lost 8 bases, V lost 4 bases, and 6 bases had no gene match. CDR3 size: 14 residues. The CDR3 protein is CASSSGGGTGELFF. Written as DNA, the CDR3 is TGTGCCAGCAGCTCAGGCGGGGGGACTGGGGAGCTGTTTTTT.